These 24 T cell receptor beta chains originate from one sample sequenced in a study of blood T cell repertoires in COVID-19. The protocol was immunoSEQ multiplex PCR, while the TCRdb copy is restricted to in-frame clones and leaves out a portion. This table has 150,000 to 190,000 clones, roughly 80% appearing once. Sample: peripheral blood. The receptors originated from a man aged 60 to 69 with acute or convalescent COVID-19.

This CDR3 reads CASSLNRGITDTQYF. For the CDR3, the DNA is TGTGCCAGCAGCTTAAACAGGGGGATCACAGATACGCAGTATTTT. The chain uses TRBV7-3 and TRBJ2-3; 8 nucleotides align to TRBD1. The V gene end was trimmed by 1 base and the J gene end by 2 bases; junction bases not matched to a gene: 2. The CDR3 length is 15 residues. Germline V lookup: CDR1 SGHTA, CDR2 FQGTGA.

This clone showed up just a few times. V is TRBV19 and J is TRBJ1-6, with 7 nucleotides matching TRBD1. The ends lost 5 bases at V and 0 bases at J; junction bases unmatched: 10. Germline assignment: CDR1 LNHDA and CDR2 SQIVND (reference sequence). The CDR3 covers 18 residues. The CDR3 DNA is TGTGCCAGTAGTGCAGGCTGGACAGGAAGCTCCTATAATTCACCCCTCCACTTT. Amino acid sequence: CASSAGWTGSSYNSPLHF.

This clone was recorded a few times. The CDR3 bases are TGTGCCAGCAGCCCGGGACAGGTTAAGCAGTACTTC. It translates to CASSPGQVKQYF. The rearrangement links TRBV5-6 to TRBJ2-7, with 8 bases aligning to TRBD1. With V trimmed by 4 bases and J by 8 bases, 5 bases remained unmatched. The CDR3 sequence is 12 residues long. From germline, CDR1 is SGHDT and CDR2 YYEEEE.

The genes are TRBV20-1 and TRBJ1-3; D uncertain. The CDR3 sequence is 16 residues long. Germline values: CDR1 DFQATT, CDR2 SNEGSKA (reference sequence). V was trimmed by 3 bases and J by 0 bases, leaving 15 bases between them. The CDR3 loop reads CSASLSGTLSGNTIYF. In DNA, the CDR3 is TGCAGTGCTAGTTTAAGCGGAACCCTCTCTGGAAACACCATATATTTT.

The V and J genes are TRBV19 and TRBJ2-7; 11 bases line up with TRBD1. Trimming cost V 5 bases and J 4 bases; bases outside gene matches: 4. Germline CDR1 LNHDA, CDR2 SQIVND (reference sequence). The length of the CDR3 is 14 residues. The CDR3 DNA is TGTGCCAGTAGTGATGGGACAGGGGGGTACGAGCAGTACTTC. Residues: CASSDGTGGYEQYF.

The chain uses TRBV4-3 and TRBJ2-1, with 11 nucleotides matching TRBD2. This CDR3 has 16 amino acids. V trimming: 1 base; J trimming: 8 bases; junction bases outside the gene matches: 7. Germline V CDR1 and CDR2: LGHNA, YSLEER. CDR3 region: CASSQGGTSGSYEQFF. The CDR3 nucleotides are TGCGCCAGCAGCCAAGGTGGAACTAGCGGGAGCTATGAGCAGTTCTTC.

V and J are TRBV7-9 and TRBJ2-7; D is unclear. The germline gives CDR1 SEHNR, CDR2 FQNEAQ (reference sequence). V was shortened by 5 bases and J by 3 bases, with 8 bases between the two germline ends. The CDR3 consists of 12 residues. The CDR3 region has the DNA TGTGCCAGCAGCCTCAGTTTCTACGAGCAGTACTTC. The encoded protein is CASSLSFYEQYF.

The V gene is TRBV12-5, the J gene TRBJ2-2; the D gene is possibly TRBD2 (5 bases). V was trimmed by 6 bases and J by 12 bases, leaving 14 bases between them. CDR3 size: 12 residues. Per the germline V gene, CDR1 is LGHNT and CDR2 is FRNRAP. The CDR3 sequence: CASGLTPGKLFF. The CDR3 nucleotides read TGTGCTAGTGGCCTGACACCGGGGAAGCTGTTTTTT.

V is TRBV11-2 and J is TRBJ2-3; 12 bases fit TRBD1. With 3 bases clipped from V and 3 bases from J, the junction kept 4 bases outside the gene matches. Germline V gene lookup returns CDR1 SGHAT and CDR2 FQNNGV. The CDR3 length is 16 residues. CDR3 DNA sequence: TGTGCCAGCAGCTTGGGACAGGGGGCCGTAACAGATACGCAGTATTTT. Translating gives CASSLGQGAVTDTQYF. The full variable domain, in which reference TRBV11-2 and TRBJ2-3 provide the parts outside the CDR3, is EAGVAQSPRYKIIEKRQSVAFWCNPISGHATLYWYQQILGQGPKLLIQFQNNGVVDDSQLPKDRFSAERLKGVDSTLKIQPAKLEDSAVYLCASSLGQGAVTDTQYFGPGTRLTVL.

V gene TRBV19 combines with J gene TRBJ2-7; 8 bases are shared with TRBD1. The CDR3 has 13 amino acids. The trim removed 4 bases at V and 7 bases at J, leaving 6 bases unmatched. Per the germline V gene, CDR1 is LNHDA and CDR2 is SQIVND (reference sequence). The CDR3 loop reads CASSSQQGEEQYF. For the CDR3, the DNA is TGTGCCAGTAGTAGTCAACAGGGGGAAGAGCAGTACTTC.

J is TRBJ1-3 and V is TRBV18, with D maybe TRBD1 (6 bases). The germline CDR1 and CDR2 sequences are KGHSH and LQKENI. The CDR3 consists of 16 residues. V was pared by 0 bases and J by 0 bases, with 9 bases between. The CDR3 loop reads CASSPPGQPSGNTIYF. The CDR3 DNA reads TGTGCCAGCTCACCACCGGGACAACCCTCTGGAAACACCATATATTTT.

The V and J genes are TRBV7-9 and TRBJ2-3, with 10 positions matching TRBD1. The CDR3 length is 16 residues. After removal of 5 bases from V and 2 bases from J, the junction contained 7 bases not matched to a gene. Germline V gives CDR1 SEHNR, CDR2 FQNEAQ (reference sequence). As DNA, the CDR3 is TGTGCCAGCAGCCTCCGGGACAGGGGAACCACAGATACGCAGTATTTT. Its translation: CASSLRDRGTTDTQYF.

The genes are TRBV4-2 and TRBJ1-4; 8 bases are a match to TRBD1. Per germline, CDR1 LGHNA and CDR2 YNFKEQ. The V segment lost 4 bases and the J segment 8 bases; nucleotides outside the gene matches: 6. This CDR3 region has 14 residues. CDR3 coding DNA: TGTGCCAGCAGCCGGGACAGGTTGGAAGAAAAACTGTTTTTT. Its translation is CASSRDRLEEKLFF.

The chain combines TRBV19 with TRBJ1-5, with 9 bases fitting TRBD1. CDR3 length equals 16 residues. Germline V gene data show CDR1 as LNHDA and CDR2 as SQIVND (reference sequence). The V gene end was trimmed by 6 bases and the J gene end by 4 bases; junction bases not matched to a gene: 10. CDR3 nucleotide sequence: TGTGCCAGTAGAAGAATCCGGGGGACAGGGAATCAGCCCCAGCATTTT. It specifies CASRRIRGTGNQPQHF.

This chain connects TRBV7-7 to TRBJ2-2; D call uncertain. This CDR3 contains 13 residues. Between the trimmed V and J ends, which lost 2 bases and 6 bases, there was a span of 7 bases. Per germline, CDR1 SSHAT and CDR2 FNYEAQ (reference sequence). The CDR3 region has the DNA TGTGCCAGCAGCTTAACGAGCCCCGGGGAGCTGTTTTTT. Its translation is CASSLTSPGELFF.

This chain uses TRBV28 with TRBJ2-7; 8 bases agree with TRBD2. Germline assignment: CDR1 MDHEN and CDR2 SYDVKM. The CDR3 contains 15 residues. V was clipped by 4 bases and J by 2 bases; unmatched bases: 7. The CDR3 DNA sequence: TGTGCCAGCAGTTCTAGCGGGTCCCTCACCTACGAGCAGTACTTC. Translated, it gives CASSSSGSLTYEQYF.

The chain recombines TRBV7-9 with TRBJ2-7; D is undetermined. CDR3 length: 14 amino acids. Germline V lookup: CDR1 SEHNR, CDR2 FQNEAQ (reference sequence). The V and J ends lost 3 bases and 0 bases respectively, with 9 bases between them. The CDR3 DNA follows: TGTGCCAGCAGCTTGGGCAGCCTCTCCTACGAGCAGTACTTC. Its translation is CASSLGSLSYEQYF.

The table lists this clone with a few counts. The chain carries TRBV27 and TRBJ1-1, with TRBD1 matching over 7 bases. V shed 3 bases, J shed 4 bases, and the junction held 5 bases outside the gene matches. The CDR3 spans 14 residues. Germline V gene lookup returns CDR1 MNHEY and CDR2 SMNVEV (reference sequence). The DNA for the CDR3 is TGTGCCAGCAGTTTCGGGACAGACGGCACTGAAGCTTTCTTT. This codes for CASSFGTDGTEAFF.

The chain joins TRBV4-3 to TRBJ1-3; no definite D call. V gave up 0 bases and J gave up 0 bases, with 6 bases separating them. The CDR3 consists of 15 residues. Germline V CDR1 and CDR2: LGHNA, YSLEER. The CDR3 spells CASSQEAHSGNTIYF. The DNA of the CDR3 is TGCGCCAGCAGCCAAGAGGCCCACTCTGGAAACACCATATATTTT.

The rearrangement uses TRBV2 and TRBJ2-1, with TRBD2 matching over 11 bases. CDR1 and CDR2 from the germline V gene are SNHLY and FYNNEI. This CDR3 is built from 15 residues. V dropped 4 bases and J dropped 10; count of bases not matched to a gene: 9. In DNA, the CDR3 is TGTGCCAGCAGTGTTGGTAGCGGGGGGGCGAGCGAGCAGTTCTTC. Amino acid sequence: CASSVGSGGASEQFF.

The chain employs TRBV28 and TRBJ2-7, with 9 bases fitting TRBD1. V trimming: 5 bases; J trimming: 3 bases; junction bases outside the gene matches: 8. CDR3 length equals 15 residues. The germline V gene encodes CDR1 MDHEN and CDR2 SYDVKM. The CDR3 reads CASSGRSGQGYEQYF. The CDR3 region has the DNA TGTGCCAGCAGTGGCCGTTCGGGACAGGGCTACGAGCAGTACTTC.

This chain links TRBV13 with TRBJ2-3; 15 bases match TRBD2. This CDR3 comprises 19 residues. Germline V gives CDR1 PRHDT, CDR2 FYEKMQ (reference sequence). V shed 3 bases and J 3 bases; nucleotides not matched to a gene: 10. In nucleotides, the CDR3 is TGTGCCAGCAGCTTTACAGGACTAGCGGGGGGGCGGAGGACAGATACGCAGTATTTT. It specifies CASSFTGLAGGRRTDTQYF.

The chain has TRBV28 and TRBJ1-2; D is possibly TRBD1 (6 bases). The CDR3 has 15 residues. V was pared by 5 bases and J by 4 bases, with 17 bases between. Germline values: CDR1 MDHEN, CDR2 SYDVKM. The CDR3 DNA follows: TGTGCCAGCAGTGGGGGGGGCCCCACCCTCTATGGCTACACCTTC. This translates into CASSGGGPTLYGYTF.

J is TRBJ1-5 and V is TRBV27; the D gene is possibly TRBD1 (6 bases). Germline lookup yields CDR1 MNHEY and CDR2 SMNVEV (reference sequence). Trimming cost V 4 bases and J 2 bases, with 9 bases left between them. CDR3 length equals 14 residues. CDR3 sequence reads: CASSYREGNQPQHF. The CDR3 nucleotides are TGTGCCAGCAGTTACAGGGAAGGCAATCAGCCCCAGCATTTT.